This is a list of T cell receptor beta chains from one sample in a study of blood T cell repertoires in COVID-19. Method: immunoSEQ multiplex PCR; TCRdb's copy keeps in-frame clones and lacks some. The data show hundreds of thousands of clones, 85% seen once. What was sequenced was peripheral blood. Receptor source: a man aged 45-65 years with active or convalescent COVID-19. CDR3s include the opening cysteine and the closing phenylalanine or tryptophan. D genes are given only for firm matches. Clone size is not always given. Where it is, it says once, few, many or a class for expanded clones.

>.|TRBJ1-2|TRBD1|TRBV5-4
CASSGGGDVWGYTF
TGTGCCAGCAGTGGAGGGGGCGACGTATGGGGCTACACCTTC
>once|TRBJ2-7|.|TRBV28
CASSSGQGGEQYF
TGTGCCAGCAGCTCTGGGCAGGGTGGCGAGCAGTACTTC
>.|TRBJ2-7|TRBD2|TRBV19
CASSISSGGYEQYF
TGTGCCAGTAGTATATCTAGCGGAGGTTACGAGCAGTACTTC
>few|TRBJ1-1|.|TRBV13
CASRRGVRETEAFF
TGTGCCAGCAGGAGAGGAGTTAGAGAGACTGAAGCTTTCTTT
>.|TRBJ2-7|.|TRBV28
CASSLRTSYEQYF
TGTGCCAGCAGTTTGAGGACTTCCTACGAGCAGTACTTC
>.|TRBJ2-7|TRBD2|TRBV7-8
CASSLEPPIAGGRHEQYF
TGTGCCAGCAGCTTAGAGCCCCCCATAGCGGGAGGGCGGCACGAGCAGTACTTC
>.|TRBJ2-1|TRBD2|TRBV30
CAWSVLRGGTEQFF
TGTGCCTGGAGTGTCCTCCGGGGAGGGACTGAGCAGTTCTTC
>.|TRBJ2-7|.|TRBV2
CASTSGLLSFNEQYF
TGTGCCAGCACCTCGGGACTTCTATCCTTTAACGAGCAGTACTTC
>.|TRBJ2-1|.|TRBV5-1
CASSLDQGRYNEQFF
TGCGCCAGCAGCTTGGATCAGGGAAGGTACAATGAGCAGTTCTTC
>.|TRBJ2-1|.|TRBV9
CASSVAASRNNEQFF
TGTGCCAGCAGCGTAGCGGCTAGCCGGAACAATGAGCAGTTCTTC
>.|TRBJ1-1|.|TRBV5-1
CASKVPGTVNTEAFF
TGCGCCAGCAAGGTCCCAGGCACCGTGAACACTGAAGCTTTCTTT
>once|TRBJ1-1|TRBD1|TRBV6-5
CASAIDRVMNTEAFF
TGTGCCAGCGCTATCGACAGGGTCATGAACACTGAAGCTTTCTTT
>.|TRBJ1-6|TRBD1|TRBV27
CASTPRQGFNSPLHF
TGTGCCAGCACCCCGAGACAGGGATTCAATTCACCCCTCCACTTT
>.|TRBJ2-1|TRBD2|TRBV4-3
CASSQVAAGTSGRMNEQFF
TGCGCCAGCAGCCAAGTAGCAGCTGGGACTAGCGGGAGGATGAATGAGCAGTTCTTC
>.|TRBJ2-3|.|TRBV4-3
CASSQDRLPTDTQYF
TGCGCCAGCAGCCAAGACAGACTTCCCACAGATACGCAGTATTTT
>.|TRBJ2-3|TRBD2|TRBV11-2
CASSLRGARVRRELDTQYF
TGTGCCAGCAGCTTACGGGGTGCGCGAGTGAGGCGGGAGTTAGATACGCAGTATTTT
>.|TRBJ1-1|TRBD1|TRBV6-5
CASSPRGQGAGEAFF
TGTGCCAGCAGTCCACGGGGACAGGGGGCGGGTGAAGCTTTCTTT
>.|TRBJ2-2|TRBD2|TRBV5-5
CASSFGAGGPTGELFF
TGTGCCAGCAGCTTCGGGGCGGGAGGGCCCACCGGGGAGCTGTTTTTT
>.|TRBJ1-3|.|TRBV15
CATSRDVAVRVPSGNTIYF
TGTGCCACCAGCAGAGATGTTGCCGTTCGCGTGCCCTCTGGAAACACCATATATTTT
>.|TRBJ2-2|.|TRBV5-4
CASSWGQYTGELFF
TGTGCCAGCAGCTGGGGACAATACACCGGGGAGCTGTTTTTT
>few|TRBJ1-2|TRBD1|TRBV27
CASSLQGALTEGYTF
TGTGCCAGCAGTTTACAGGGGGCGCTGACAGAGGGCTACACCTTC
>.|TRBJ1-3|.|TRBV5-1
CASSPGTTGNTIYF
TGCGCCAGCAGCCCGGGGACAACTGGAAACACCATATATTTT
>.|TRBJ2-7|.|TRBV18
CASSPSRLARYEQYF
TGTGCCAGCTCACCGTCCCGGCTAGCGCGTTACGAGCAGTACTTC
>.|TRBJ2-1|TRBD2|TRBV7-9
CASGSGNTYNEQFF
TGTGCCAGCGGAAGCGGGAATACCTACAATGAGCAGTTCTTC
>.|TRBJ2-7|TRBD2|TRBV5-1
CASSPLGGRASSSYEQYF
TGCGCCAGCAGCCCCCTGGGCGGGAGGGCCTCGAGCTCCTACGAGCAGTACTTC
>.|TRBJ1-5|.|TRBV19
CASSIRQRGPQHF
TGTGCCAGTAGTATAAGACAGCGGGGGCCCCAGCATTTT
>few|TRBJ2-4|TRBD1|TRBV3-1/TRBV3-2
CASSLGQAMGLYF
TGTGCCAGCAGCCTGGGACAGGCAATGGGTTTGTACTTC
>.|TRBJ2-7|TRBD1|TRBV7-4
CASSFPPPDRVTTSPYEQYF
TGTGCCAGCAGCTTCCCCCCCCCGGACAGGGTAACCACTAGTCCCTACGAGCAGTACTTC
>.|TRBJ1-4|.|TRBV12-3/TRBV12-4
CASSLGLVEKLFF
TGTGCCAGCAGTTTGGGACTCGTTGAAAAACTGTTTTTT
>.|TRBJ2-7|TRBD2|TRBV5-4
CASSFSRGGGSYEQYF
TGTGCCAGCAGCTTCTCCCGAGGCGGGGGGTCCTACGAGCAGTACTTC
>.|TRBJ2-1|.|TRBV2
CASRTGGLYNEQFF
TGTGCCAGCAGAACAGGGGGACTATACAATGAGCAGTTCTTC
>few|TRBJ2-6|.|TRBV4-1
CASSPSPGSGANVLTF
TGCGCCAGCAGCCCAAGTCCGGGTTCTGGGGCCAACGTCCTGACTTTC
>.|TRBJ1-5|TRBD1|TRBV10-3
CAISDPGQGGNQPQHF
TGTGCCATCAGTGATCCGGGACAGGGAGGGAATCAGCCCCAGCATTTT
>.|TRBJ2-3|TRBD2|TRBV7-6
CASSLGVGGSYTDTQYF
TGTGCCAGCAGCCTAGGCGTAGGCGGGAGTTACACAGATACGCAGTATTTT
>.|TRBJ2-2|TRBD1|TRBV30
CAWSVGQGYAGELFF
TGTGCCTGGAGTGTTGGACAGGGTTACGCCGGGGAGCTGTTTTTT
>few|TRBJ1-2|.|TRBV25-1
CASSQTVNSFFYGYTF
TGTGCCAGCAGTCAAACGGTTAACAGCTTCTTCTATGGCTACACCTTC
>.|TRBJ1-1|.|TRBV3-1/TRBV3-2
CASSQGMAWAFF
TGTGCCAGCAGCCAAGGAATGGCATGGGCTTTCTTT
>.|TRBJ2-2|.|TRBV6-5
CASADYTGELFF
TGTGCCAGCGCCGACTACACCGGGGAGCTGTTTTTT
>few|TRBJ2-7|TRBD1|TRBV5-1
CASSLQAEGALQQYF
TGCGCCAGCAGCTTGCAGGCCGAGGGGGCCTTACAGCAGTACTTC
>.|TRBJ2-1|TRBD2|TRBV11-2
CASSPFRLAGGPYNEQFF
TGTGCCAGCAGCCCATTCCGTCTAGCGGGAGGGCCGTACAATGAGCAGTTCTTC
>.|TRBJ1-2|TRBD1|TRBV5-4
CASSLGGRTGVYGYTF
TGTGCCAGCAGCTTGGGGGGGCGGACAGGAGTTTATGGCTACACCTTC
>.|TRBJ2-1|.|TRBV19
CASRPQSSSYNEQFF
TGTGCCAGTAGGCCCCAAAGTAGCTCCTACAATGAGCAGTTCTTC
>once|TRBJ1-1|.|TRBV5-1
CASSLDRAGTEAFF
TGCGCCAGCAGCTTGGACAGGGCGGGTACTGAAGCTTTCTTT
>.|TRBJ1-3|TRBD1|TRBV10-3
CASGGQGDTGNTIYF
TGTGCCTCGGGAGGGCAGGGGGACACTGGAAACACCATATATTTT
>.|TRBJ2-7|.|TRBV6-5
CASSLTGSEQYF
TGTGCCAGCAGCTTAACAGGGTCCGAGCAGTACTTC
>.|TRBJ1-2|.|TRBV28
CASSSLVYGYTF
TGTGCCAGCAGTTCCTTAGTATATGGCTACACCTTC